One and the same sample provided the 24 T cell receptor beta chains below, sequenced in a study of blood T cells in healthy people across ages. Combining a sample-barcoded 5' primer with a J-beta primer mix, a second PCR ran for roughly 6 to 12 cycles. Using its own MiXCR run on the 5' RACE reads, TCRdb lists one record per CDR3 protein. The profile shows about 580,000 distinct CDR3 sequences, around half of them singletons. The sample was blood. The receptors stem from an older man in good health.

The CDR3 here is CASSLRSGSGRSGTQYF. CDR3 nucleotides: TGTGCCAGCAGCCTAAGATCGGGCAGCGGTCGTTCTGGGACCCAGTACTTC. The V and J genes are TRBV7-8 and TRBJ2-5; D is possibly TRBD2 (5 bases). CDR1 and CDR2 (germline): SGHVS, FQNEAQ. V was shortened by 5 bases and J by 7 bases, with 26 bases between the two germline ends. This CDR3 contains 17 residues.

The sample holds many counts of this clonotype. The V call is TRBV6-6, the J call TRBJ2-7, with 7 nucleotides matching TRBD2. CDR3 length: 11 residues. Trimming cost V 11 bases and J 6 bases; bases outside gene matches: 7. Looked up from germline, CDR1 is MNHNY and CDR2 is SVGAGI (reference sequence). CDR3 loop: CAHSGRGEQYF. CDR3 DNA: TGTGCCCACTCAGGGAGGGGCGAGCAGTACTTC.

J is TRBJ2-1 and V is TRBV7-2; D might be TRBD2 (6 bases). The CDR3 totals 15 residues. The V end was cut by 3 bases, the J end by 5 bases, with 14 bases between. CDR1 and CDR2 (germline): SGHTA, FQGNSA. The CDR3 DNA is TGTGCCAGCAGCTTTTATTGCGGGATTAACAATGAGCAGTTCTTC. Protein: CASSFYCGINNEQFF.

The chain recombines TRBV3-1 with TRBJ1-1, with D possibly TRBD1 on 5 matching bases. Germline assignment: CDR1 LGHDT and CDR2 YNNKEL (reference sequence). This CDR3 has 14 amino acids. The V gene lost 1 base and the J gene lost 1 base, with 7 bases spanning the gap. CDR3 protein: CASSQGQRNTEAFF. CDR3 bases: TGTGCCAGCAGCCAAGGACAGAGGAACACTGAAGCTTTCTTT.

Notes on this clonotype: The junction departs from the called germline gene at one end, perhaps through a read error. The V gene is TRBV2, the J gene TRBJ2-7; D not resolved. The J call may be in error: the DNA end matches TRBJ2-5 better. The CDR3 extends over 13 amino acids. Looked up from germline, CDR1 is SNHLY and CDR2 is FYNNEI. Here the CDR3 reads CTSMSWDRETQYF. In nucleotides, the CDR3 is TGTACCAGCATGAGCTGGGATCGGGAGACCCAGTACTTC.

The V and J genes are TRBV4-3 and TRBJ2-7; either TRBD1 or TRBD2 may fit D (5 bases each). This CDR3 spans 15 amino acids. The V gene's germline CDR1 is LGHNA and CDR2 YSLEER. V lost 1 base, J lost 3 bases, and 13 bases lay in between. The CDR3 DNA reads as TGCGCCAGCAGCCAAGTTAGGGGACCGAGCTACGAGCAGTACTTC. It codes for CASSQVRGPSYEQYF.

This clonotype has at least ten counts. The chain couples TRBV6-5 to TRBJ2-3; 9 bases are shared with TRBD1. The trim removed 5 bases at V and 6 bases at J, leaving 9 bases unmatched. The germline V gene encodes CDR1 MNHEY and CDR2 SVGAGI. The CDR3 is made up of 15 amino acids. The CDR3 sequence is CASSDGTGSGDTQYF. The CDR3 DNA sequence: TGTGCCAGCAGTGATGGGACAGGGTCGGGGGATACGCAGTATTTT.

The rearrangement uses TRBV10-3 and TRBJ2-6; D is possibly TRBD1 (6 bases). The CDR3 contains 14 residues. Trimming shortened V by 4 bases and J by 2 bases, and 6 bases separated the two germline ends. Looked up from germline, CDR1 is ENHRY and CDR2 is SYGVKD. The CDR3 is CAISGGPGANVLTF. Written as DNA, the CDR3 is TGTGCCATCAGTGGGGGGCCTGGGGCCAACGTCCTGACTTTC.

In its sample, this clonotype was seen once. The chain uses TRBV27 and TRBJ2-1; D is perhaps TRBD1 (5 bases). The CDR3 is 11 residues long. V lost 7 bases to trimming and J lost 11 bases, with 12 bases between them. Germline assignment: CDR1 MNHEY and CDR2 SMNVEV (reference sequence). The CDR3 nucleotides are TGTGCCAGCAAACTGGGGCATAAGCAGTTCTTC. Its protein is CASKLGHKQFF.

V gene TRBV6-5 combines with J gene TRBJ2-2; TRBD1 matches at 8 bases. CDR3 length: 15 amino acids. Germline CDR1 reads MNHEY; CDR2 reads SVGAGI. Losses at the gene ends were 2 bases for V and 7 bases for J; bases not matched to a gene: 6. The chain's CDR3 is CASSYARGPVGELFF. The CDR3, as DNA: TGTGCCAGCAGTTACGCCAGGGGGCCCGTCGGGGAGCTGTTTTTT.

Comments on this clonotype: A read error may be the cause here, since a much bigger clone is one base away. The J gene is TRBJ2-3, the V gene TRBV6-5; 7 positions agree with TRBD2. V trimming: 5 bases; J trimming: 2 bases; junction bases outside the gene matches: 4. The CDR3 totals 14 residues. Per germline, CDR1 MNHEY and CDR2 SVGAGI. The chain's CDR3 is CASSVGDYTDTQYF. CDR3 sequence (DNA): TGTGCCAGCAGTGTCGGGGACTACACAGATACGCAGTATTTT.

The chain carries TRBV2 and TRBJ2-3; tentatively, D is TRBD1 (6 bases). There are 13 residues in the CDR3. Looked up from germline, CDR1 is SNHLY and CDR2 is FYNNEI. V lost 6 bases and J lost 4, with 11 bases in between. The CDR3, as DNA: TGTGCCAGCAGGACGGCAGGGGCAGATACGCAGTATTTT. This encodes CASRTAGADTQYF.

This sequence joins TRBV24-1 and TRBJ2-3, with D possibly matching TRBD2 (5 bases). V was shortened by 9 bases and J by 0 bases, with 12 bases between the two germline ends. The germline V gene encodes CDR1 KGHDR and CDR2 SFDVKD. The CDR3 runs to 14 residues. The DNA for the CDR3 is TGTGCCACCGAGGGAATCGGTAGCACAGATACGCAGTATTTT. It encodes CATEGIGSTDTQYF.

Regarding this clonotype: This may arise from a read error, as a much more abundant clone is one base away. This chain connects TRBV27 to TRBJ2-1; TRBD2 aligns across 9 bases. The germline CDR1 and CDR2 sequences are MNHEY and SMNVEV (reference sequence). There are 15 residues in the CDR3. The CDR3, as DNA: TGTACCAGCAGTTTAGGGCGGGGGGGCTACAATGAGCAGTTCTTC. Protein: CTSSLGRGGYNEQFF.

The CDR3 DNA reads as TGCGCCAGCAGCTTGTCGGGGGCCTGGAACACTGAAGCTTTCTTT. This codes for CASSLSGAWNTEAFF. The chain carries TRBV5-1 and TRBJ1-1, with a possible D match to TRBD1 (6 bases). The V end lost 1 base, the J end lost 1 base, and 11 bases lay between the germline ends. The CDR3 runs 15 residues. Germline CDR1 and CDR2: SGHRS and YFSETQ.

This clonotype has a handful of counts. The chain joins TRBV5-1 to TRBJ2-6; a possible D gene is TRBD2 (5 bases). The CDR3 extends over 15 amino acids. V lost 4 bases, J lost 0 bases, and 8 bases lay in between. Germline V lookup: CDR1 SGHRS, CDR2 YFSETQ. The CDR3 nucleotides are TGCGCCAGCAGCCTAGCTATCTCTGGGGCCAACGTCCTGACTTTC. It specifies CASSLAISGANVLTF.

The rearrangement uses TRBV20-1 and TRBJ1-1; TRBD1 matches at 8 bases. CDR1 is DFQATT and CDR2 is SNEGSKA in the germline V gene (reference sequence). The CDR3 is 15 amino acids. V shed 6 bases and J 1 base; nucleotides not matched to a gene: 10. CDR3 in amino acids: CSALRADRGNTEAFF. In nucleotides, the CDR3 is TGCAGTGCCCTAAGGGCAGACAGGGGGAACACTGAAGCTTTCTTT.

As to this clonotype: The germline gene is not matched at one end of the junction; a read error may be the cause. This rearrangement joins TRBV6-2 or TRBV6-3 to TRBJ1-5; D unresolved. The CDR3 runs to 14 residues. Germline V gene sequence: CDR1 MNHEY, CDR2 SVGEGT. CDR3: CAGSLGFSNQPQHF. In nucleotides, the CDR3 is TGTGCCGGCAGTCTGGGGTTTAGCAATCAGCCCCAGCATTTT.

This clonotype was seen just once. The chain couples TRBV7-3 to TRBJ2-4, with 13 bases fitting TRBD2. The germline CDR1 and CDR2 sequences are SGHTA and FQGTGA. Trimming removed 6 bases from V and 13 bases from J; junction bases left unmatched: 15. The CDR3 spans 16 residues. CDR3 sequence reads: CASSITGTSGENEQYF. The CDR3 DNA reads TGTGCCAGCAGTATAACCGGGACTAGCGGGGAGAATGAGCAGTACTTC.

This clonotype was seen more than once but under ten times. The chain links TRBV6-5 to TRBJ2-3; D unresolved. CDR3 length equals 18 residues. Germline lookup yields CDR1 MNHEY and CDR2 SVGAGI. The V end was cut by 2 bases, the J end by 2 bases, with 20 bases between. CDR3 DNA: TGTGCCAGCAGTTACAAACCGCCAATTCTAGGGTCCACAGATACGCAGTATTTT. This sequence encodes CASSYKPPILGSTDTQYF.

The CDR3 nucleotides read TGCGCCAGCAGCTTAGTGGGCCCGTCGGGGTCATTTGCCTACAATGAGCAGTTCTTC. Translation gives CASSLVGPSGSFAYNEQFF. The genes are TRBV5-1 and TRBJ2-1; tentatively, D is TRBD2 (5 bases). V lost 2 bases, J lost 2 bases, and 23 bases lay in between. CDR1 and CDR2 from the germline V gene are SGHRS and YFSETQ. This CDR3 is 19 amino acids long.

The V call is TRBV6-2 or TRBV6-3, the J call TRBJ2-1; D perhaps matches TRBD1 (6 bases). Germline CDR1 is MNHEY and CDR2 is SVGEGT. The CDR3 has 15 amino acids. Trimming removed 2 bases from V and 7 bases from J, with 15 bases in between. CDR3 sequence (DNA): TGTGCCAGCAGTTACGGGTGGCAGGGGCGGAATGAGCAGTTCTTC. Protein sequence: CASSYGWQGRNEQFF.

The chain employs TRBV9 and TRBJ2-1; 14 bases align to TRBD2. CDR1 and CDR2 (germline): SGDLS, YYNGEE. With 4 bases clipped from V and 8 bases from J, the junction kept 5 bases outside the gene matches. CDR3 length: 15 residues. CDR3 amino acids: CASSYGLAGGYEQFF. Written as DNA, the CDR3 is TGTGCCAGCAGCTACGGACTAGCGGGAGGATATGAGCAGTTCTTC.

The chain carries TRBV25-1 and TRBJ2-6; a weak D match, TRBD2 (5 bases). This CDR3 is 15 amino acids long. V lost 3 bases and J 4 bases, leaving 10 bases between the germline ends. From germline, CDR1 is MGHDK and CDR2 SYGVNS. The CDR3 DNA reads TGTGCCAGCAGTGATGGAGGAAACGGGGCCAACGTCCTGACTTTC. Translated, it gives CASSDGGNGANVLTF.